The sequence of this T cell receptor beta chain was determined in a study of PD-1 blockade in classical Hodgkin lymphoma. Overall study context: On a schedule of every 2 weeks, patients received nivolumab 3 mg/kg intravenously. Overall study findings and caveats: A reduction in baseline TCR diversity was reportedly seen in newly diagnosed patients relative to healthy donors. For complete responders, baseline diversity was comparable to that of newly diagnosed patients.

Details on this clone: Its specificity is unknown.

This CDR3 is built from 15 residues. CDR1 is MGHRA, CDR2 YSYEKL, per germline. The V gene end was trimmed by 7 bases and the J gene end by 5 bases; junction bases not matched to a gene: 9. Regarding time point: cycle 4 day 1 (C4D1), after 6 weeks of nivolumab. There was relapse after autologous stem cell transplantation in every patient, and there was variation in brentuximab vedotin exposure. Best responses fell into complete response, partial response or progressive disease. Generated by immunoSEQ multiplex PCR, the TCRdb table keeps only in-frame clones and is missing some. The sample records about 21,000 clones, about three quarters being singletons.

The genes are TRBV4-1 and TRBJ1-5, with 9 bases matching TRBD1. The sample was peripheral blood mononuclear cells (PBMCs), taken before the fourth cycle of nivolumab. This TCR derives from a human donor with classical Hodgkin lymphoma. The CDR3: CASTPGTGYDQPQHF. The CDR3 bases are TGCGCCAGCACTCCCGGGACAGGGTATGATCAGCCCCAGCATTTT.